This TCR beta chain appears in the sequencing data of a study of shared clonotypes between healthy human individuals. DNA at about 210 ng, 25,000 to 35,000 T cell genomes, went into sorted-subset replicate PCRs. In the authors' workflow: Filtering differed, since immunoSEQ gave only junction sequences and no quality scores. The method was immunoSEQ multiplex PCR; TCRdb's version includes in-frame clones alone and lacks a portion of them. Clone size and the V and J calls come from that table; the DNA yielded D and trimming. This sample yields approximately 2.3 million clones, of which roughly 93% are seen a single time; approximately 0.4% belongs to the top ten. Germline lookup yields CDR1 MNHEY and CDR2 SVGAGI. V was shortened by 6 bases and J by 0 bases, with 8 bases between the two germline ends. The CDR3 is 14 residues long. Note on this clone: The sample has other DNA sequences that encode this CDR3 too.

This clonotype was obtained from a man between 18 and 29 years old in good health. Some clones in this sample may be carry-over from other donors' samples. The rearrangement joins TRBV6-5 to TRBJ1-4, with D uncertain. The sequencing sample was made of naive CD4+ T cells from PBMCs. Subset specified: CD45RA+ positively selected. CDR3 in amino acids: CASSPTATNEKLFF. The CDR3 DNA follows: TGTGCCAGCAGCCCCACCGCAACTAATGAAAAACTGTTTTTT.